Detailed here is one T cell receptor beta chain. Its cognate antigen is unknown. This sample was taken from a study of OX40 agonist ivuxolimab in advanced cancers. Study summary: Ivuxolimab was delivered to patients intravenously every 2 weeks at doses spanning 0.01 to 10 mg/kg. The study enrolled dose-escalation patients with hepatocellular carcinoma, melanoma, renal cell or head and neck cancer. Antecedent anti-PD-1, anti-PD-L1 or anti-CTLA-4 therapy was permissible, with 30% to 50% having received some.

Profiled with immunoSEQ multiplex PCR; TCRdb holds only in-frame clones, not every one. The table lists around 19,000 clones, just under 75% of them singletons, with over 25% in the top ten. Whole-study results and caveats: At 0.1 to 3.0 mg/kg, CD4+ and CD8+ blood T cells expanded clonally by week 6.

In germline, CDR1 is LNHNV, CDR2 YYDKDF (reference sequence). Trimming took off 2 bases at V and 4 bases at J, with 11 bases between the two ends. The CDR3 sequence is 15 residues long. The sample consisted of CD4+ or CD8+ T cells sorted from blood, taken in a trial of the OX40 agonist ivuxolimab. J is TRBJ2-2 and V is TRBV15; a possible D gene is TRBD1 (6 bases). This receptor was taken from an adult with an advanced solid tumor such as melanoma, head and neck, liver or kidney cancer. In DNA form, the CDR3 reads TGTGCCACCAGCAGATACAGGGAGAGCACCGGGGAGCTGTTTTTT. It translates to CATSRYRESTGELFF.